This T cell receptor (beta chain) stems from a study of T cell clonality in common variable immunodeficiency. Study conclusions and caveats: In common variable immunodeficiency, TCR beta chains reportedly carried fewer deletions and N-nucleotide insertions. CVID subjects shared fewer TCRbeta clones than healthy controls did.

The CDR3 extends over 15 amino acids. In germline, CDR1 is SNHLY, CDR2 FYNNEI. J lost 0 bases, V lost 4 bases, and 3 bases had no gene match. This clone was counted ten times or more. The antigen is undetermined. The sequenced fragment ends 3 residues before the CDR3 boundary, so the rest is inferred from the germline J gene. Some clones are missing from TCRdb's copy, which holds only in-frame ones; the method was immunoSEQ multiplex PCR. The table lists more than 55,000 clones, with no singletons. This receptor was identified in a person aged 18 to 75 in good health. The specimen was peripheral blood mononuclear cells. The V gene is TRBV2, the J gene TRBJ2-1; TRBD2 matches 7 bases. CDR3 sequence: CASSGWGGSYNEQFF. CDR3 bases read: TGTGCCAGCAGTGGCTGGGGGGGCTCCTACAATGAG. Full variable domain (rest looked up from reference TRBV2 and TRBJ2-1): EPEVTQTPSHQVTQMGQEVILRCVPISNHLYFYWYRQILGQKVEFLVSFYNNEISEKSEIFDDQFSVERPDGSNFTLKIRSTKLEDSAMYFCASSGWGGSYNEQFFGPGTRLTVL.